The source of this T cell receptor beta chain is a study of breast tumors, draining lymph nodes, adjacent tissues. Study results and caveats: Compared with basal-like, luminal-like tumors shared significantly more repertoire with nontumor tissue. Data only fit, rather than demonstrated, lymph node origin of most tumor T cells. Tumor repertoires ranked between lymph nodes and nontumor tissue in diversity, with V and J gene preferences. Most tumor T cells seemingly derive from lymph node, then expand in tumor.

Regarding this clonotype: Its antigen is still unknown.

Samples came from axillary lymph nodes draining the breast cancer. MiXCR was run by TCRdb on the multiplex PCR reads, yielding one entry per CDR3 protein. The sample yields 150,000 to 250,000 distinct CDR3 sequences, approximately 33% seen once. The CDR3 is made up of 12 amino acids. The V end lost 7 bases, the J end lost 5 bases, and 9 bases lay between the germline ends. Germline CDR1 is MNHEY and CDR2 is SVGEGT. The rearrangement uses TRBV6-2 or TRBV6-3 and TRBJ1-5; D unresolved. Sequenced material: axillary lymph node tissue. The TCR comes from a female donor with breast cancer. Some clones in this sample may be carry-over from other donors' samples. This CDR3 reads CASTDGDQPQHF. The DNA of the CDR3 is TGTGCCAGCACCGACGGGGATCAGCCCCAGCATTTT.